Below are 10 T cell receptor beta chains sequenced from a single sample in a study of blood T cell repertoires in COVID-19. Sequencing was performed with immunoSEQ multiplex PCR; in TCRdb, only in-frame clones are kept and a portion is missing. The sample has 85,000 to 100,000 clones, around 84% seen once; the top ten hold around 13%. The sequenced sample was peripheral blood. These TCRs come from a woman between 55 and 75 years old in a cohort sampled during active or convalescent COVID-19.

The rearrangement joins TRBV6-5 to TRBJ2-5; possible D gene TRBD1, 6 bases. The CDR3 runs 15 residues. V was pared by 7 bases and J by 5 bases, with 20 bases between. In germline, CDR1 is MNHEY, CDR2 SVGAGI. CDR3 protein: CASTYGTGRWETQYF. The CDR3 DNA reads TGTGCCAGCACCTACGGAACAGGGCGATGGGAGACCCAGTACTTC.

V and J are TRBV5-1 and TRBJ2-7; the match to TRBD1 covers 7 bases. V was clipped by 0 bases and J by 3 bases; unmatched bases: 6. The CDR3 is 15 residues long. Germline assignment: CDR1 SGHRS and CDR2 YFSETQ. The CDR3 here is CASSLAGQTFYEQYF. CDR3 in DNA: TGCGCCAGCAGCTTGGCGGGACAGACTTTCTACGAGCAGTACTTC.

The chain carries TRBV21-1 and TRBJ1-5. TRBV21-1 has pseudogene status. The length of the CDR3 is 16 residues. DNA for the CDR3: TGTGCCAGCAGCAAAGAGGGGGGGGCCGGCAATCAGCCCCAGCATTTT. The encoded protein is CASSKEGGAGNQPQHF.

The chain uses TRBV19 and TRBJ2-5; TRBD1 might be the D (6 bases). Germline lookup yields CDR1 LNHDA and CDR2 SQIVND (reference sequence). CDR3 length equals 16 residues. V was shortened by 1 base and J by 5 bases, with 17 bases between the two germline ends. The CDR3 loop reads CASSIVPGVVGETQYF. For the CDR3, the DNA is TGTGCCAGTAGTATAGTACCAGGGGTCGTCGGCGAGACCCAGTACTTC.

The gene calls are TRBV18 and TRBJ2-7, with 8 bases matching TRBD2. The trim removed 0 bases at V and 2 bases at J, leaving 6 bases unmatched. Germline CDR1 reads KGHSH; CDR2 reads LQKENI. The CDR3 length is 16 residues. The CDR3 sequence is CASSPPSAGDTYEQYF. The CDR3, as DNA: TGTGCCAGCTCACCACCCTCAGCGGGGGATACCTACGAGCAGTACTTC.

This clone was recorded a few times. The chain uses TRBV29-1 and TRBJ1-1; maybe TRBD1 (5 bases). The CDR3 extends over 14 amino acids. Germline values: CDR1 SQVTM, CDR2 ANQGSEA. The V end lost 2 bases, the J end lost 1 base, and 11 bases lay between the germline ends. CDR3 in amino acids: CSVESPQENTEAFF. DNA of the CDR3: TGCAGCGTTGAAAGTCCACAGGAGAACACTGAAGCTTTCTTT.

This clone occurred once. The chain employs TRBV6-5 and TRBJ2-1, with D tentatively TRBD2 (6 bases). This CDR3 spans 14 amino acids. Germline V gene lookup returns CDR1 MNHEY and CDR2 SVGAGI. The CDR3 is CASGRPGTYNEQFF. CDR3 in DNA: TGTGCGTCGGGGAGGCCTGGAACCTACAATGAGCAGTTCTTC.

V is TRBV6-6 and J is TRBJ2-1; a weak D match, TRBD1 (5 bases). This CDR3 spans 16 amino acids. V dropped 5 bases and J dropped 0 bases, with 14 bases sitting between them. Germline CDR1 reads MNHNY; CDR2 reads SVGAGI (reference sequence). The CDR3: CASSIPTASSYNEQFF. The DNA of the CDR3 is TGTGCCAGCAGTATCCCGACAGCGAGCTCCTACAATGAGCAGTTCTTC.

The genes are TRBV16 and TRBJ1-1; D is uncertain. CDR1 is KGHSY, CDR2 FQNENV, per germline. The ends were cut back, 8 bases at V and 8 bases at J, with 15 bases in the middle. The CDR3 runs to 12 residues. CDR3 loop: CASLTGRGEAFF. As DNA, the CDR3 is TGTGCCAGCCTAACCGGACGAGGGGAAGCTTTCTTT.

The CDR3 coding sequence is TGTGCCAGCAGCCAACTGGAGGGCAGTAGACTAGCTCAAGAGACCCAGTACTTC. It specifies CASSQLEGSRLAQETQYF. The chain couples TRBV4-2 to TRBJ2-5; 7 bases fit TRBD2. Trimming cost V 2 bases and J 2 bases; bases outside gene matches: 14. The CDR3 is 18 amino acids. Germline CDR1 and CDR2: LGHNA and YNFKEQ.